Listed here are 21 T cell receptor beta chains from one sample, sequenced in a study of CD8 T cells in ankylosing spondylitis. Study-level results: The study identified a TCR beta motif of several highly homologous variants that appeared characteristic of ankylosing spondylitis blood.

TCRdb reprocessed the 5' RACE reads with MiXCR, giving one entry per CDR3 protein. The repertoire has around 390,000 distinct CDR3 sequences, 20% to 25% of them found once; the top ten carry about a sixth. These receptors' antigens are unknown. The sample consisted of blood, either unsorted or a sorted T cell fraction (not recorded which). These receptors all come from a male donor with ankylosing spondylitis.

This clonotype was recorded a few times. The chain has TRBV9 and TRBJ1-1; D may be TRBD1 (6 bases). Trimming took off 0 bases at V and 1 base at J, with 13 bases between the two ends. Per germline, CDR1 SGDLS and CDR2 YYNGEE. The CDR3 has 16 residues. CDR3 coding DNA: TGTGCCAGCAGCGTAGTGGAGGGGGGACCGAACACTGAAGCTTTCTTT. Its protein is CASSVVEGGPNTEAFF.

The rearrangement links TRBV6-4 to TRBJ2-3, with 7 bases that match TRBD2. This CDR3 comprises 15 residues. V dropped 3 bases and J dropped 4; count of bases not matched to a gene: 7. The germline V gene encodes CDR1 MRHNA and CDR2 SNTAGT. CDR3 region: CASSDLAGAADTQYF. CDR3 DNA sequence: TGTGCCAGCAGTGATTTGGCGGGAGCTGCAGATACGCAGTATTTT.

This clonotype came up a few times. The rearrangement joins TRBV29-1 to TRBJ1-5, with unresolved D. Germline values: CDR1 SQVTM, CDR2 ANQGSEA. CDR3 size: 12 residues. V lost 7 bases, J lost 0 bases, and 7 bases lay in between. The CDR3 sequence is CSASYSNQPQHF. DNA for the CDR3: TGCAGCGCGTCCTATAGCAATCAGCCCCAGCATTTT.

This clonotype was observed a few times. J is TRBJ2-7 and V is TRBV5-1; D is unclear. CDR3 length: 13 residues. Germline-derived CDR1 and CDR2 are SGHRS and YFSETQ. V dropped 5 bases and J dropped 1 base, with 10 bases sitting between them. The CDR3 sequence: CASRGGSSYEQYF. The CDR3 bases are TGCGCCAGCAGAGGCGGATCTTCCTACGAGCAGTACTTC.

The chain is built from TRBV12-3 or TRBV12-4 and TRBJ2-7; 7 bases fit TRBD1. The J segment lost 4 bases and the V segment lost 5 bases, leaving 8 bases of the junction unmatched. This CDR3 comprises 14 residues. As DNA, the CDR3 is TGTGCCAGCAGTCGGACAGGATTAAATTACGAGCAGTACTTC. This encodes CASSRTGLNYEQYF.

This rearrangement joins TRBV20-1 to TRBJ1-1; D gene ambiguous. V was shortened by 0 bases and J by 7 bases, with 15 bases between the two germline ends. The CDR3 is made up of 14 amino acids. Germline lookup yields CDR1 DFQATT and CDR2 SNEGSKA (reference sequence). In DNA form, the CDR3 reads TGCAGTGCTAGAGAAATCAAGACTGGAAGTGAAGCTTTCTTT. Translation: CSAREIKTGSEAFF.

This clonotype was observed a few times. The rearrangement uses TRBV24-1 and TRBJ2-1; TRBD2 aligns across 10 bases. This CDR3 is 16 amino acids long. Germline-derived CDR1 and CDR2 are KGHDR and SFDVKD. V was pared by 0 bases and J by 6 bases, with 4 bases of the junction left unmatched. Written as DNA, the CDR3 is TGTGCCACCAGTGATTTGACTAGCGGGACAAGCAATGAGCAGTTCTTC. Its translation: CATSDLTSGTSNEQFF.

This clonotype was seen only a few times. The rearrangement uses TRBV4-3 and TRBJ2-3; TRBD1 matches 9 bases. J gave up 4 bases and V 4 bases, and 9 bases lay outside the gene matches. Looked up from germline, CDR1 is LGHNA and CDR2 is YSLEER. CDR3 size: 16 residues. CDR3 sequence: CASSREPGQGADTQYF. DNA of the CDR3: TGCGCCAGCAGCCGAGAGCCGGGACAGGGTGCAGATACGCAGTATTTT.

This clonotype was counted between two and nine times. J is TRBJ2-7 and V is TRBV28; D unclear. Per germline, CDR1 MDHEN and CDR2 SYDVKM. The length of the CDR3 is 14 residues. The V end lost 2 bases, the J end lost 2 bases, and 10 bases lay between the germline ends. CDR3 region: CASSLMLEPYEQYF. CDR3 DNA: TGTGCCAGCAGTTTAATGCTAGAACCCTACGAGCAGTACTTC.

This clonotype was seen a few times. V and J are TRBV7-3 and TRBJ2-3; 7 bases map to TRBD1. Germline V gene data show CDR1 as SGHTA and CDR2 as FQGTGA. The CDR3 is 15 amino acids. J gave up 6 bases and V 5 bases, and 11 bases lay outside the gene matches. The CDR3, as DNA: TGTGCCAGCAGCCTAGGACAGGTCGAACTGGATACGCAGTATTTT. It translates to CASSLGQVELDTQYF.

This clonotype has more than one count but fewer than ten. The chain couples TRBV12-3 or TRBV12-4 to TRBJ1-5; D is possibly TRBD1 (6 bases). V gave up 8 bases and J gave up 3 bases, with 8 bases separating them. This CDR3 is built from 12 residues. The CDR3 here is CASGQFNQPQHF. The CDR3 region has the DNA TGTGCCAGCGGACAGTTCAATCAGCCCCAGCATTTT.

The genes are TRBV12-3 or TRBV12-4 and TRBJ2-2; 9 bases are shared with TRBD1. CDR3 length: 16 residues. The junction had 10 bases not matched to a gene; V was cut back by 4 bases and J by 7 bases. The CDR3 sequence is CASSSSGQGFHGELFF. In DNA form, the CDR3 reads TGTGCCAGCAGTTCGTCGGGACAGGGTTTTCACGGGGAGCTGTTTTTT.

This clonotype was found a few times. For the CDR3, the DNA is TGCAGCGTTGAACGACAGCAGAACACTGAAGCTTTCTTT. Amino acids: CSVERQQNTEAFF. The rearrangement uses TRBV29-1 and TRBJ1-1; D possibly corresponds to TRBD1 (5 bases). This CDR3 has 13 amino acids. Germline V gives CDR1 SQVTM, CDR2 ANQGSEA. V was trimmed by 2 bases and J by 1 base, leaving 8 bases between them.

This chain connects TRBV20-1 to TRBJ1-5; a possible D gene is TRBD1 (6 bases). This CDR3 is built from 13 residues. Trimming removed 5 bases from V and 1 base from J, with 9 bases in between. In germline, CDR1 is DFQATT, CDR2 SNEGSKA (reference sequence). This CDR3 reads CSAGQGSNQPQHF. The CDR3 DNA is TGCAGTGCTGGGCAGGGGAGCAATCAGCCCCAGCATTTT.

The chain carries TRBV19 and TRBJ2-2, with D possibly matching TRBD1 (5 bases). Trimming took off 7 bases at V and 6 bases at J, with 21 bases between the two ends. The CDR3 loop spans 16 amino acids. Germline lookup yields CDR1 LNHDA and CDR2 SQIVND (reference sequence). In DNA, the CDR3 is TGTGCCAGTACCCTAAAGGGGCAGGGTGCCGCCGGGGAGCTGTTTTTT. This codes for CASTLKGQGAAGELFF.

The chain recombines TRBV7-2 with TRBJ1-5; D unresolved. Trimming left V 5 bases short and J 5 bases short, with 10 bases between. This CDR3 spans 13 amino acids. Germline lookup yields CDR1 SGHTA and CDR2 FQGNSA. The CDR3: CASSLRRDQPQHF. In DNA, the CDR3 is TGTGCCAGCAGCCTCCGACGAGATCAGCCCCAGCATTTT.

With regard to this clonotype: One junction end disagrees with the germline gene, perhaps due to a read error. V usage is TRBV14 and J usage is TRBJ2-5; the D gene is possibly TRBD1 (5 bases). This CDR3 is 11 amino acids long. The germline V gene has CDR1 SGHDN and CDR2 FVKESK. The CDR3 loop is CASSHDSPRCF. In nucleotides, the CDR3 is TGTGCCAGCAGCCACGACAGCCCCCGGTGCTTC.

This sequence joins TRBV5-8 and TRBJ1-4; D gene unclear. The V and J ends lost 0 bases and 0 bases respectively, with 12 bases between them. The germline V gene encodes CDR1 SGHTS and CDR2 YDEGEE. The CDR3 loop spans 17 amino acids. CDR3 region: CASSLASAAATNEKLFF. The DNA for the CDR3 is TGTGCCAGCAGCTTGGCGTCAGCGGCTGCAACTAATGAAAAACTGTTTTTT.

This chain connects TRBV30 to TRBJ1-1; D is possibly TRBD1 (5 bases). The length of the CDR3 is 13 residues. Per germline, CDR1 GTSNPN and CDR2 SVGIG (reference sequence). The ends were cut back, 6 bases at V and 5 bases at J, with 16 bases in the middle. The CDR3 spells CACGLEGRTEAFF. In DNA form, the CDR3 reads TGTGCCTGTGGCTTGGAGGGGCGGACTGAAGCTTTCTTT.

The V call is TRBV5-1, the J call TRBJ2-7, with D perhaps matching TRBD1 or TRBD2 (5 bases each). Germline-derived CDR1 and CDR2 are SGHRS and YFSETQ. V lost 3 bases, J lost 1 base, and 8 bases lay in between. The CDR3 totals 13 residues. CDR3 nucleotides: TGCGCCAGCAGCTGGGACGGATCCTACGAGCAGTACTTC. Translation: CASSWDGSYEQYF.

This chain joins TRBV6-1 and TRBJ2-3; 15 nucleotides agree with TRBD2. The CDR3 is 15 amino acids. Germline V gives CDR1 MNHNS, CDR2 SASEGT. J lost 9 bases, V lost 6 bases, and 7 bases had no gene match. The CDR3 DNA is TGTGCCAGCAGCTCCGGGACTAGCGGGAGGAGCACGCAGTATTTT. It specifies CASSSGTSGRSTQYF.